This is a list of T cell receptor beta chains from one sample in a study of blood T cell repertoires in COVID-19. Profiling relied on immunoSEQ multiplex PCR, and the TCRdb table lists in-frame clones only, not all of them. Counted here are fewer than 200,000 clones, around 85% occurring once; the ten biggest clones make up 3% to 3.5%. Sequencing was carried out using peripheral blood. These TCRs come from a human donor with acute or convalescent COVID-19. The donor label of this sample is uncertain. CDR3s include the opening cysteine and the closing phenylalanine or tryptophan. D genes are given only for firm matches. For some rows the clone size is stated as once, few or many, or as a class when expanded; others skip it.

clone_size: .; v_call: TRBV28; d_call: .; cdr3_length: 14; j_call: TRBJ1-4; cdr3_aa: CASMIPGVRRKLFF; cdr3_nt: TGTGCCAGCATGATCCCAGGGGTTAGGAGAAAACTGTTTTTT
clone_size: .; v_call: TRBV2; d_call: TRBD2; cdr3_length: 15; j_call: TRBJ2-7; cdr3_aa: CASSGTSGGAGEQYF; cdr3_nt: TGTGCCAGCAGTGGGACTAGCGGGGGGGCAGGGGAGCAGTACTTC
clone_size: .; v_call: TRBV7-7; d_call: TRBD1; cdr3_length: 15; j_call: TRBJ1-3; cdr3_aa: CASSPGTGAGNTIYF; cdr3_nt: TGTGCCAGCAGCCCAGGGACAGGGGCTGGAAACACCATATATTTT
clone_size: .; v_call: TRBV4-3; d_call: .; cdr3_length: 13; j_call: TRBJ1-1; cdr3_aa: CASSQVRSTEAFF; cdr3_nt: TGCGCCAGCAGCCAAGTCAGGTCTACTGAAGCTTTCTTT
clone_size: .; v_call: TRBV7-7; d_call: TRBD1; cdr3_length: 20; j_call: TRBJ2-3; cdr3_aa: CASSAPFDRGTLTFTDTQYF; cdr3_nt: TGTGCCAGCAGCGCGCCATTCGACAGGGGGACCTTAACTTTCACAGATACGCAGTATTTT
clone_size: few; v_call: TRBV9; d_call: TRBD1; cdr3_length: 14; j_call: TRBJ1-6; cdr3_aa: CASRNPDRVSPLHF; cdr3_nt: TGTGCCAGCAGGAATCCCGACAGGGTTTCACCCCTCCACTTT
clone_size: once; v_call: TRBV20-1; d_call: TRBD2; cdr3_length: 11; j_call: TRBJ2-1; cdr3_aa: CSAPTGGAKFF; cdr3_nt: TGCAGTGCCCCGACCGGGGGGGCAAAGTTCTTC
clone_size: .; v_call: TRBV18; d_call: .; cdr3_length: 15; j_call: TRBJ1-1; cdr3_aa: CASSPIRAVDSEAFF; cdr3_nt: TGTGCCAGCTCACCTATAAGAGCGGTAGATTCTGAAGCTTTCTTT
clone_size: .; v_call: TRBV11-3; d_call: .; cdr3_length: 16; j_call: TRBJ2-5; cdr3_aa: CASSVGSTERQETQYF; cdr3_nt: TGTGCCAGCAGCGTGGGTTCGACAGAGCGCCAAGAGACCCAGTACTTC
clone_size: .; v_call: TRBV18; d_call: .; cdr3_length: 16; j_call: TRBJ1-4; cdr3_aa: CASSPGLSATNEKLFF; cdr3_nt: TGTGCCAGCTCACCTGGACTTTCTGCAACTAATGAAAAACTGTTTTTT
clone_size: .; v_call: TRBV28; d_call: .; cdr3_length: 14; j_call: TRBJ1-1; cdr3_aa: CASSPGGLNTEAFF; cdr3_nt: TGTGCCAGCAGTCCGGGAGGACTGAACACTGAAGCTTTCTTT
clone_size: few; v_call: TRBV7-3; d_call: TRBD1; cdr3_length: 15; j_call: TRBJ1-2; cdr3_aa: CASSRTGVRNYGYTF; cdr3_nt: TGTGCCAGCAGTAGGACAGGTGTTAGGAACTATGGCTACACCTTC
clone_size: .; v_call: TRBV5-5; d_call: TRBD1; cdr3_length: 14; j_call: TRBJ2-2; cdr3_aa: CASSWTGNTGELFF; cdr3_nt: TGTGCCAGCAGCTGGACAGGGAACACCGGGGAGCTGTTTTTT
clone_size: .; v_call: TRBV9; d_call: .; cdr3_length: 12; j_call: TRBJ1-4; cdr3_aa: CASSDREEKLFF; cdr3_nt: TGTGCCAGCAGCGACAGAGAGGAAAAACTGTTTTTT
clone_size: .; v_call: TRBV24-1; d_call: TRBD1; cdr3_length: 15; j_call: TRBJ1-1; cdr3_aa: CATSDSTGGSTEAFF; cdr3_nt: TGTGCCACCAGTGATTCGACAGGGGGAAGTACTGAAGCTTTCTTT
clone_size: .; v_call: TRBV7-9; d_call: .; cdr3_length: 15; j_call: TRBJ1-1; cdr3_aa: CASPSTPAGGFEAFF; cdr3_nt: TGTGCCAGCCCCTCCACCCCGGCGGGGGGCTTTGAAGCTTTCTTT
clone_size: .; v_call: TRBV19; d_call: TRBD1; cdr3_length: 14; j_call: TRBJ1-1; cdr3_aa: CASSGRDRPLGAFF; cdr3_nt: TGTGCCAGTAGTGGCAGGGACAGACCACTTGGGGCTTTCTTT
clone_size: .; v_call: TRBV27; d_call: .; cdr3_length: 16; j_call: TRBJ2-5; cdr3_aa: CASSSTRLTNVETQYF; cdr3_nt: TGTGCCAGCAGTTCCACGAGACTTACTAATGTGGAGACCCAGTACTTC
clone_size: .; v_call: TRBV2; d_call: TRBD1; cdr3_length: 14; j_call: TRBJ1-5; cdr3_aa: CASSRDRGSQPQHF; cdr3_nt: TGTGCCAGCAGCCGCGACAGGGGGAGTCAGCCCCAGCATTTT
clone_size: .; v_call: TRBV19; d_call: TRBD1; cdr3_length: 18; j_call: TRBJ1-3; cdr3_aa: CASTPLGQKKPSGNTIYF; cdr3_nt: TGTGCCAGTACCCCTCTGGGACAGAAAAAACCCTCTGGAAACACCATATATTTT
clone_size: .; v_call: TRBV4-2; d_call: TRBD1; cdr3_length: 20; j_call: TRBJ1-1; cdr3_aa: CASSPRTGGVMSGSNTEAFF; cdr3_nt: TGTGCCAGCAGCCCGAGGACAGGGGGCGTAATGAGTGGATCAAACACTGAAGCTTTCTTT
clone_size: .; v_call: TRBV27; d_call: .; cdr3_length: 12; j_call: TRBJ1-6; cdr3_aa: CASSLPNSPLHF; cdr3_nt: TGTGCCAGCAGCCTACCCAATTCACCCCTCCACTTT
clone_size: .; v_call: TRBV4-1; d_call: .; cdr3_length: 16; j_call: TRBJ1-2; cdr3_aa: CASGRGGGGLNYGYTF; cdr3_nt: TGCGCCAGCGGAAGAGGGGGAGGGGGTCTAAACTATGGCTACACCTTC
clone_size: .; v_call: TRBV24-1; d_call: .; cdr3_length: 14; j_call: TRBJ1-2; cdr3_aa: CATSDLGDSYGYTF; cdr3_nt: TGTGCCACCAGTGATTTAGGAGATTCCTATGGCTACACCTTC
clone_size: .; v_call: TRBV11-3; d_call: TRBD1; cdr3_length: 14; j_call: TRBJ2-7; cdr3_aa: CASSLRQGSYEQYF; cdr3_nt: TGTGCCAGCAGCTTACGACAGGGCTCCTACGAGCAGTACTTC
clone_size: .; v_call: TRBV5-4; d_call: .; cdr3_length: 14; j_call: TRBJ2-1; cdr3_aa: CASSNGGIGNEQFF; cdr3_nt: TGTGCCAGCAGTAACGGGGGAATCGGGAATGAGCAGTTCTTC
clone_size: .; v_call: TRBV19; d_call: .; cdr3_length: 16; j_call: TRBJ1-2; cdr3_aa: CASSIVRGYLNYGYTF; cdr3_nt: TGTGCCAGTAGTATAGTTAGAGGATACCTTAACTATGGCTACACCTTC
clone_size: few; v_call: TRBV7-9; d_call: .; cdr3_length: 12; j_call: TRBJ2-7; cdr3_aa: CATAPNNYEQYF; cdr3_nt: TGTGCCACCGCCCCTAATAACTACGAGCAGTACTTC